Each of the 9 T cell receptor beta chains below was sequenced from the same sample in a study of T cell repertoires in cytomegalovirus infection (dated by TCRdb to 2018 to 2020). The run used an Illumina HiSeq 1500. TCRdb trimmed public reads at Q25 via fastp, called clones via MiXCR and kept in-frame beta chains. Entries that share a CDR3 protein sequence are merged under the most common genes and DNA. The sample table contains about 220,000 distinct CDR3 sequences; only one count was recorded for about 39% of them. The top ten clones comprise around 64% of the sample. The intended sense of this specimen's treatment or condition label: in vitro stimulation with specific CMV peptide epitopes to enrich CMV-specific T cells. These TCRs are of unknown antigen specificity. Sequences were derived from CD8+ T cells from cultured PBMCs, sampled from culture after CMV antigen stimulation. The receptors shown here come from a human donor in good health (CMV status not recorded). Some clones in this sample may be carry-over from other donors' samples.

This chain uses TRBV28 with TRBJ2-1; D is unclear. V was shortened by 5 bases and J by 5 bases, with 16 bases between the two germline ends. Germline V gene lookup returns CDR1 MDHEN and CDR2 SYDVKM. This CDR3 has 15 amino acids. The CDR3 bases are TGTGCCAGCAGTACCCGGCAAGGATTCGACAATGAGCAGTTCTTC. Amino acids: CASSTRQGFDNEQFF.

The V call is TRBV15, the J call TRBJ2-2, with D unclear. Trimming removed 4 bases from V and 5 bases from J, with 20 bases in between. Germline CDR1 is LNHNV and CDR2 is YYDKDF (reference sequence). The CDR3 is made up of 17 amino acids. CDR3 protein: CATSIGGWPLGTGELFF. Written as DNA, the CDR3 is TGTGCCACCAGCATCGGTGGCTGGCCCTTGGGTACCGGGGAGCTGTTTTTT. Full variable domain (outside the CDR3, taken from reference TRBV15 and TRBJ2-2): DAMVIQNPRYQVTQFGKPVTLSCSQTLNHNVMYWYQQKSSQAPKLLFHYYDKDFNNEADTPDNFQSRRPNTSFCFLDIRSPGLGDTAMYLCATSIGGWPLGTGELFFGEGSRLTVL.

This clonotype was found a few times. This chain uses TRBV12-3 or TRBV12-4 with TRBJ1-2; D might be TRBD1 (5 bases). The CDR3 contains 15 residues. V was cut by 5 bases and J by 1 base, with 14 bases left in between. The CDR3 DNA follows: TGTGCCAGCAGTACCGGGGAAGGGGTTAACTATGGCTACACCTTC. It encodes CASSTGEGVNYGYTF.

This clonotype was counted at least ten times. The chain links TRBV7-8 to TRBJ2-4; 7 nucleotides line up with TRBD1. The CDR3 runs to 14 residues. V shed 1 base, J shed 6 bases, and the junction held 3 bases outside the gene matches. The germline V gene encodes CDR1 SGHVS and CDR2 FQNEAQ. In DNA, the CDR3 is TGTGCCAGCAGCTTAGAATCAGGGGGAAACATTCAGTACTTC. Protein sequence: CASSLESGGNIQYF.

The V gene is TRBV28, the J gene TRBJ2-3; 12 bases align to TRBD2. Germline V gives CDR1 MDHEN, CDR2 SYDVKM. V lost 5 bases, J lost 5 bases, and 5 bases stayed unmatched. This CDR3 spans 15 amino acids. CDR3 loop: CASSPLLAGGDTQYF. The CDR3 nucleotides are TGTGCCAGCAGTCCCCTACTAGCGGGAGGAGATACGCAGTATTTT.

The chain employs TRBV28 and TRBJ2-1; 7 bases line up with TRBD2. Per germline, CDR1 MDHEN and CDR2 SYDVKM. Trimming removed 5 bases from V and 3 bases from J; junction bases left unmatched: 4. The CDR3 contains 14 residues. Written as DNA, the CDR3 is TGTGCCAGCAGTGGGGGGGACTACTACAATGAGCAGTTCTTC. Amino acid sequence: CASSGGDYYNEQFF.

This clonotype came up a few times. The V gene is TRBV7-2, the J gene TRBJ2-2; D is ambiguous. V was clipped by 5 bases and J by 4 bases, with 17 bases between them. Germline-derived CDR1 and CDR2 are SGHTA and FQGNSA. This CDR3 is built from 16 residues. In nucleotides, the CDR3 is TGTGCCAGCAGCCCCTACCGGGCACACCGCACCGGGGAGCTGTTTTTT. Its translation is CASSPYRAHRTGELFF.

This chain uses TRBV30 with TRBJ2-7; unclear D gene. V gave up 0 bases and J gave up 4 bases, with 10 bases separating them. Per the germline V gene, CDR1 is GTSNPN and CDR2 is SVGIG (reference sequence). The CDR3 spans 13 residues. The CDR3 sequence: CAWSVPRSYEQYF. In nucleotides, the CDR3 is TGTGCCTGGAGTGTCCCTCGCAGTTACGAGCAGTACTTC.

The chain couples TRBV11-2 to TRBJ2-5; 7 bases fit TRBD2. V lost 4 bases, J lost 0 bases, and 5 bases stayed unmatched. Germline loops: CDR1 SGHAT, CDR2 FQNNGV. The CDR3 runs 15 residues. CDR3 sequence reads: CASSWGGDHQETQYF. CDR3 DNA: TGTGCCAGCAGCTGGGGGGGAGATCACCAAGAGACCCAGTACTTC.